A selection of T cell receptor beta chains follows, all from one sample in a study of blood T cell repertoires in COVID-19. This table comes from immunoSEQ multiplex PCR, and its TCRdb copy is limited to in-frame clones, with some not included. Of over 35,000 clones listed, roughly 80% were seen once; the top ten hold about 24%. Sequencing was done on a sample of peripheral blood. These receptor sequences come from a human donor with acute or convalescent COVID-19. The donor label of this sample is uncertain. The CDR3 runs from the conserved cysteine through the conserved F or W. Each record gives: D gene, CDR3 length, J gene, V gene, CDR3 protein. D genes are given only for firm matches.

>NA|13|TRBJ2-5|TRBV7-2
CASSLARVETQYF
>TRBD2|19|TRBJ2-4|TRBV2
CASSEVRLAILLAKNIQYF
>NA|13|TRBJ2-3|TRBV6-5
CASSWTSTDTQYF
>NA|17|TRBJ2-3|TRBV7-6
CASSLGVGGGRTDTQYF
>NA|15|TRBJ1-1|TRBV28
CASSLGPTMNTEAFF
>NA|12|TRBJ1-1|TRBV5-6
CASSLSSAEAFF
>TRBD1|16|TRBJ1-4|TRBV5-1
CASSTAGQGSTEKLFF
>TRBD2|15|TRBJ2-1|TRBV6-6
CASSQGLAGRYEQFF
>NA|14|TRBJ1-1|TRBV7-3
CASSLSPGSTAAFF
>NA|17|TRBJ2-3|TRBV11-2
CASSLKLASRVTDTQYF
>NA|14|TRBJ1-3|TRBV19
CASSNDGGGNTIYF
>TRBD1|16|TRBJ2-3|TRBV7-2
CASSFSTGVGTDTQYF
>NA|14|TRBJ2-7|TRBV4-2
CASSQRDWTYEQYF
>TRBD1|15|TRBJ1-6|TRBV6-5
CASSSQGAVGSPLHF
>TRBD2|16|TRBJ2-1|TRBV7-3
CASSSGSGRAGYEQFF
>NA|15|TRBJ1-5|TRBV4-1
CASSQDRGGGQPQHF
>NA|11|TRBJ2-7|TRBV20-1
CSARGPAEQYF
>NA|13|TRBJ2-2|TRBV10-3
CAISASDTGELFF
>NA|13|TRBJ2-1|TRBV14
CASSQGLYNEQFF
>NA|13|TRBJ2-1|TRBV9
CASSVEGEHEQFF
>NA|14|TRBJ1-2|TRBV19
CASSIDRANYGYTF
>NA|13|TRBJ1-6|TRBV9
CASSVAIDSPLHF
>TRBD2|18|TRBJ2-5|TRBV4-3
CASSQLGVLAGGQETQYF
>TRBD2|13|TRBJ2-7|TRBV30
CACTGLAGYEQYF
>NA|16|TRBJ2-6|TRBV6-2/TRBV6-3
CASSRGLVTGANVLTF
>NA|15|TRBJ2-1|TRBV5-1
CASAREGAGFGEQFF
>NA|14|TRBJ1-5|TRBV7-8
CASSRLESNQPQHF
>TRBD1|15|TRBJ2-7|TRBV5-1
CASSLGFGTGREQYF
>TRBD1|13|TRBJ1-2|TRBV10-2
CASTGQGNYGYTF
>NA|12|TRBJ2-1|TRBV3-1/TRBV3-2
CASSHTGNEQFF
>NA|17|TRBJ2-1|TRBV5-5
CASSLVPTGGPLNEQFF
>TRBD2|17|TRBJ2-2|TRBV11-3
CASSLPSAGVATGELFF
>NA|15|TRBJ2-7|TRBV6-5
CASSYSKNGGYEQYF
>TRBD2|13|TRBJ2-1|TRBV7-3
CASSLGTSNEQFF
>NA|13|TRBJ2-2|TRBV10-2
CATRQQGVGELFF
>NA|14|TRBJ2-5|TRBV10-3
CAISERVARETQYF
>NA|12|TRBJ2-3|TRBV11-2
CASSLGYDTQYF
>NA|12|TRBJ2-7|TRBV28
CASSLAGYEQYF
>TRBD2|16|TRBJ2-5|TRBV7-3
CASSSPGLADQETQYF
>TRBD2|15|TRBJ2-7|TRBV10-1
CASTAGTSRSYEQYF
>TRBD2|18|TRBJ2-1|TRBV5-5
CASSPVASGQISYNEQFF
>NA|16|TRBJ1-6|TRBV5-1
CASSPSRSFNNSPLHF
>NA|14|TRBJ1-1|TRBV10-1
CASSESAGYTEAFF
>NA|14|TRBJ1-1|TRBV7-3
CASSLIGETTEAFF
>NA|15|TRBJ2-5|TRBV29-1
CSVEPERGRGETQYF
>TRBD1|11|TRBJ2-7|TRBV19
CATSRGREQYF
>NA|12|TRBJ2-7|TRBV5-4
CASSLDQYEQYF
>NA|13|TRBJ1-3|TRBV28
CASREGSGNTIYF
>TRBD2|15|TRBJ2-3|TRBV5-5
CASSLEGLAVDTQYF
>TRBD2|15|TRBJ2-7|TRBV10-3
CAIRATGTSGYEQYF
>TRBD1|12|TRBJ2-7|TRBV30
CAWGQGTYEQYF
>NA|14|TRBJ2-7|TRBV11-2
CASSSPGDTYEQYF
>NA|15|TRBJ1-1|TRBV27
CASSLVGASNTEAFF
>TRBD1|13|TRBJ1-1|TRBV10-3
CAISEQGITEAFF
>NA|16|TRBJ2-5|TRBV9
CASSVAEGNYQETQYF
>TRBD2|19|TRBJ2-3|TRBV18
CASSPLHTGLGSSTDTQYF